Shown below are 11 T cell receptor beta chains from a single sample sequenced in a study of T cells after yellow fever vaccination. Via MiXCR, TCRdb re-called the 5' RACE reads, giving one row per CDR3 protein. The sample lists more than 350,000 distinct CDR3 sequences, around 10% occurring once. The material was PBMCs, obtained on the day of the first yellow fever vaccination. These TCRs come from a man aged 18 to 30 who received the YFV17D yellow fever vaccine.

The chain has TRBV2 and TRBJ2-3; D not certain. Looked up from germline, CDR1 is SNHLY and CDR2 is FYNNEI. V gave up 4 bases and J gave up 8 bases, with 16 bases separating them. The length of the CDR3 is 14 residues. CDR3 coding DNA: TGTGCCAGCAGTGGGGAAACAAGGACCGGTACGCAGTATTTT. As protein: CASSGETRTGTQYF.

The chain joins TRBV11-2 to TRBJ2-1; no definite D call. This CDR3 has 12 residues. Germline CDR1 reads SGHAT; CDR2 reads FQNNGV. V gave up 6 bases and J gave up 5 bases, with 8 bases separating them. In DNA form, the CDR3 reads TGTGCCAGCAGTACCTCTAACAATGAGCAGTTCTTC. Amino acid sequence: CASSTSNNEQFF.

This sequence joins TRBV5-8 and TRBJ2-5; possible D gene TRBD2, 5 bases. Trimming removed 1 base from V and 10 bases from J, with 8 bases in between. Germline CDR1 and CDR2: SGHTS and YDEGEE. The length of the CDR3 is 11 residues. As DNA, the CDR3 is TGTGCCAGCAGCTTGCCCGGGAACCAGTACTTC. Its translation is CASSLPGNQYF.

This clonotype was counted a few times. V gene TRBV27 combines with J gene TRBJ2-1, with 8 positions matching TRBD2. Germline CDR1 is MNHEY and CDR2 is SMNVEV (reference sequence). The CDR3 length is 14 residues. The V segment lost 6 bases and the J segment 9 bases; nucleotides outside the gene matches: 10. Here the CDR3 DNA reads TGTGCCAGCAGACCCGGGGGGGCCGCTTTTGAGCAGTTCTTC. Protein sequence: CASRPGGAAFEQFF.

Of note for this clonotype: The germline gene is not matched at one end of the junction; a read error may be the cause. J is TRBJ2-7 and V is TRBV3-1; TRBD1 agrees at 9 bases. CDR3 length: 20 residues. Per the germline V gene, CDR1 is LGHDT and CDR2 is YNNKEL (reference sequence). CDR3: CASSHAYPWDREERSFEQYF. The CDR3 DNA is TGTGCCAGCAGCCATGCATACCCCTGGGACAGGGAGGAGAGATCCTTCGAGCAGTACTTC.

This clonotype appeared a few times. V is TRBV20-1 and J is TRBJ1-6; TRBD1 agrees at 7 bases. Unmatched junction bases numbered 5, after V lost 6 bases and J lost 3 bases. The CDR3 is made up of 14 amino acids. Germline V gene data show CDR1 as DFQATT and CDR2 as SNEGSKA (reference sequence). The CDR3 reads CSARGGLYNSPLHF. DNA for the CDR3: TGCAGTGCCAGGGGGGGCCTCTATAATTCACCCCTCCACTTT.

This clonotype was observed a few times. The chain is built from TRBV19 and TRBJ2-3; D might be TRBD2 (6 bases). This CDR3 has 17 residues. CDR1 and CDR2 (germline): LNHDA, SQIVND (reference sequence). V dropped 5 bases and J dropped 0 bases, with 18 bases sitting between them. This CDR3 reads CASSLQSAGPSTDTQYF. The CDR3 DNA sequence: TGTGCCAGTAGTCTCCAGTCGGCGGGACCTAGCACAGATACGCAGTATTTT.

The CDR3 region has the DNA TGTGCCAGCAGCACGACAGGGTTGGGCTACACCTTC. Translated, it gives CASSTTGLGYTF. The chain has TRBV5-6 and TRBJ1-2, with 7 bases aligning to TRBD1. The CDR3 consists of 12 residues. After removal of 4 bases from V and 8 bases from J, the junction contained 5 bases not matched to a gene. Germline loops: CDR1 SGHDT, CDR2 YYEEEE.

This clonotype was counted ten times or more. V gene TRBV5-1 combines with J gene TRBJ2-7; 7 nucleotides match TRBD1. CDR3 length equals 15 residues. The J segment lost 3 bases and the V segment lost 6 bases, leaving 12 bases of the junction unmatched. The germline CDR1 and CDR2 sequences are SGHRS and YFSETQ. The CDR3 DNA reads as TGCGCCAGCACCCCCACGACAGGGTATAACTACGAGCAGTACTTC. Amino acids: CASTPTTGYNYEQYF.

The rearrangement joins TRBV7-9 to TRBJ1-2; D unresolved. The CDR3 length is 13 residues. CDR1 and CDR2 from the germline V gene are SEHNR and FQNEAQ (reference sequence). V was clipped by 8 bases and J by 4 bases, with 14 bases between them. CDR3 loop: CASQAPGAYGYTF. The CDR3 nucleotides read TGTGCCAGCCAAGCTCCAGGAGCCTATGGCTACACCTTC.

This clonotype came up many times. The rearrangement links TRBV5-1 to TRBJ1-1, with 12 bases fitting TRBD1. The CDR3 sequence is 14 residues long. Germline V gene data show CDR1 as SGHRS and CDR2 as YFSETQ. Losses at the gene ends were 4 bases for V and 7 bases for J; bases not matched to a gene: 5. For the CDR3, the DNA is TGCGCCAGCAGCGGGGACAGGGGGCTGGGTGAAGCTTTCTTT. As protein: CASSGDRGLGEAFF.